This record looks at one T cell receptor beta chain sequence and its context. The sample is drawn from a study of cytomegalovirus exposure and HLA in healthy donors. Study-level background: Both the 120 validation repertoires and the approximately 640 first-cohort repertoires used the same platform, as reported by a later analysis.

Clones were read by immunoSEQ multiplex PCR, and TCRdb kept only the in-frame ones, dropping some. The data contain approximately 150,000 clones, approximately 86% of them singletons. CDR3 length equals 15 residues. The V end lost 1 base, the J end lost 5 bases, and 14 bases lay between the germline ends. Germline-derived CDR1 and CDR2 are SSHAT and FNYEAQ (reference sequence). This clonotype was obtained from a man between 18 and 35 years old in good health and CMV-seropositive. Sequenced: PBMCs. The chain is built from TRBV7-7 and TRBJ2-5; D remains ambiguous. The CDR3 reads CASSLGRVATETQYF. The CDR3 bases are TGTGCCAGCAGCTTAGGTCGAGTAGCTACGGAGACCCAGTACTTC.